Reported below is one T cell receptor (beta chain). Its antigen is currently unknown. The data were taken from a study of T cell responses to AZD1222 COVID-19 vaccine. Study results and caveats: There were mostly white British donors and more females than males, and clonal diversity was possibly underestimated.

The method was immunoSEQ multiplex PCR; TCRdb's version includes in-frame clones alone and lacks a portion of them. The table includes 150,000 to 200,000 clones, around 93% detected once. This clonotype originated in an adult in good health. Sequencing used peripheral blood, obtained on day 0 of AZD1222 vaccination.

The CDR3 DNA reads as TGTGCCAGCAGTGAACAGGGATCTGGGGCCAACGTCCTGACTTTC. This encodes CASSEQGSGANVLTF. The chain joins TRBV6-1 to TRBJ2-6; TRBD1 might be the D (5 bases). The V end was cut by 2 bases, the J end by 1 base, with 6 bases between. The germline CDR1 and CDR2 sequences are MNHNS and SASEGT. There are 15 residues in the CDR3.